This record concerns one T cell receptor beta chain sequence. Antigen unknown. The sample originates from a study of T cell responses to AZD1222 COVID-19 vaccine. TCRdb keeps only in-frame clones here, not all; method: immunoSEQ multiplex PCR. The sample lists roughly 130,000 clones, 85% to 95% occurring once. General study points: Spike as a whole was targeted by vaccine-associated CD4 TCRs, dominant at 160-218 and 743-854. The sample set comprised mostly white British donors with more females, and clonal diversity was possibly underestimated. Reportedly, nearly half of unique spike TCRs recognized epitopes outside B.1.351/B.1.1.7 mutations. Without day 14 samples, only post-peak T cell repertoires were studied.

The ends were cut back, 5 bases at V and 2 bases at J, with 15 bases in the middle. The CDR3 totals 15 residues. The germline CDR1 and CDR2 sequences are LNHDA and SQIVND (reference sequence). This sequence joins TRBV19 and TRBJ1-1; possible D gene TRBD1, 6 bases. The sequence was obtained from an adult in good health. The sample was peripheral blood, taken on day 0 of AZD1222 vaccination. The CDR3 DNA reads as TGTGCCAGTAGTGTGATGGCAGGGGAAAACACTGAAGCTTTCTTT. It specifies CASSVMAGENTEAFF.